This is a list of T cell receptor beta chains from one sample in a study of T cells in Graves' hyperthyroidism and ophthalmopathy. From the multiplex PCR reads, TCRdb called clonotypes with MiXCR, one entry per CDR3 protein. The sample lists fewer than 600,000 distinct CDR3 sequences, approximately 15% occurring once. The sample consisted of blood. The origin of the receptors is a woman aged 40-49 years with Graves' hyperthyroidism. The CDR3 runs from the conserved cysteine through the conserved F or W. D genes are given only for firm matches. Only part of the rows carry a size: once, few, many, or a class if the clone is expanded.

TRBJ2-7	-	TRBV7-2	-	CASNLDRAYEQYF	TGTGCCAGCAACCTGGACCGTGCCTACGAGCAGTACTTC
TRBJ1-6	-	TRBV28	-	CASSGGSVNSPLHF	TGTGCCAGCAGCGGGGGCAGTGTTAATTCACCCCTCCACTTT
TRBJ2-1	-	TRBV5-1	many	CASSLDYSYNEQFF	TGCGCCAGCAGCTTGGACTACTCCTACAATGAGCAGTTCTTC
TRBJ1-2	-	TRBV5-1	few	CASSVGEQAGYGYTF	TGCGCCAGCAGCGTCGGGGAACAGGCCGGCTATGGCTACACCTTC
TRBJ1-2	-	TRBV7-9	few	CASSLVDGYGYTF	TGTGCCAGCAGCTTAGTAGACGGTTATGGCTACACCTTC
TRBJ2-7	TRBD2	TRBV18	-	CASSPPASGGLYEQYF	TGTGCCAGCTCACCACCGGCTAGCGGGGGTTTGTACGAGCAGTACTTC
TRBJ2-2	-	TRBV7-9	-	CASSAIGRANTGELFF	TGTGCCAGCAGCGCCATTGGACGGGCGAACACCGGGGAGCTGTTTTTT
TRBJ2-1	TRBD2	TRBV4-1	-	CASSQGPWEGPYNEQFF	TGCGCCAGCAGCCAGGGTCCGTGGGAGGGCCCCTACAATGAGCAGTTCTTC
TRBJ2-5	-	TRBV4-2	-	CASSQDGAGPGTQYF	TGTGCCAGCAGCCAAGATGGGGCAGGGCCAGGGACCCAGTACTTC
TRBJ2-3	TRBD1	TRBV20-1	many	CSASRTGYSTDTQYF	TGCAGTGCAAGTCGGACAGGGTATAGCACAGATACGCAGTATTTT
TRBJ2-7	-	TRBV28	many	CASSTRNTYEQYF	TGTGCCAGCAGTACCAGGAATACCTACGAGCAGTACTTC
TRBJ1-1	TRBD1	TRBV29-1	-	CSSRTGGFGAEAFF	TGCAGCTCTCGGACAGGGGGGTTCGGCGCTGAAGCTTTCTTT
TRBJ1-2	-	TRBV5-1	-	CASIGDTDYGYTF	TGCGCCAGCATAGGCGACACGGACTATGGCTACACCTTC
TRBJ2-7	-	TRBV12-3/TRBV12-4	many	CASSFGDSKHEQYF	TGTGCCAGCAGTTTCGGGGACTCGAAGCACGAGCAGTACTTC
TRBJ2-3	-	TRBV18	few	CASSRTTSGMFRTDTQYF	TGTGCCAGCTCACGTACCACGTCGGGGATGTTCCGCACAGATACGCAGTATTTT
TRBJ1-1	-	TRBV28	few	CASLPVASGYTEAFF	TGTGCCAGCCTTCCGGTAGCGAGCGGCTACACTGAAGCTTTCTTT
TRBJ1-1	-	TRBV5-1	many	CASSLRLGEAFF	TGCGCCAGCAGCTTGCGGCTGGGTGAAGCTTTCTTT
TRBJ2-7	-	TRBV20-1	-	CSARDAVATSYEQYF	TGCAGTGCTAGAGATGCGGTAGCGACTTCCTACGAGCAGTACTTC
TRBJ2-7	-	TRBV27	-	CASSLAPPQQYF	TGTGCCAGCAGTTTAGCCCCCCCCCAGCAGTACTTC
TRBJ2-1	TRBD2	TRBV20-1	-	CTPWDYAYNEQFF	TGCACCCCTTGGGACTATGCCTACAATGAGCAGTTCTTC
TRBJ1-5	TRBD1	TRBV28	-	CASSLRTGGSQPQHF	TGTGCCAGCAGTTTACGGACAGGGGGATCTCAGCCCCAGCATTTT
TRBJ2-1	TRBD2	TRBV27	many	CASSPGLVLSEQFF	TGTGCCAGCAGTCCTGGACTAGTTTTGAGTGAGCAGTTCTTC